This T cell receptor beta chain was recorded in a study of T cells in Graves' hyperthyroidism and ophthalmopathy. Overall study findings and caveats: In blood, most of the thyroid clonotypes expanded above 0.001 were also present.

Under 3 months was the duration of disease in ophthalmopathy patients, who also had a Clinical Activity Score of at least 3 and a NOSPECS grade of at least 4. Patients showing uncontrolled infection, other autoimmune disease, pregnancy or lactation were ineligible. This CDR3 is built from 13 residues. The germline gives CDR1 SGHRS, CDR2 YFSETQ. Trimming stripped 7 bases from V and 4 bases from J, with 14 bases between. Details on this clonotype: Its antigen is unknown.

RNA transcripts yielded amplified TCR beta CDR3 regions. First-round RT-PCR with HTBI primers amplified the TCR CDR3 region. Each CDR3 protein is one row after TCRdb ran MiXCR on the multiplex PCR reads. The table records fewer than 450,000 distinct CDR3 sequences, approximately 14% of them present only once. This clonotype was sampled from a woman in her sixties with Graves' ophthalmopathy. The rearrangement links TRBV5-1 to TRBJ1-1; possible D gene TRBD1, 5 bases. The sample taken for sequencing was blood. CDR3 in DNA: TGCGCCAGCCTCGGGGGTGGGGGCACTGAAGCTTTCTTT. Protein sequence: CASLGGGGTEAFF.